This TCR beta chain was documented in a study of blood T cell repertoires in COVID-19. Study-level information: From T cells, B-cell-depleted T cells, or PBMCs came the material, which was cDNA or gDNA.

Sequencing was performed with immunoSEQ multiplex PCR; in TCRdb, only in-frame clones are kept and a portion is missing. The sample records tens of thousands of clones, around 88% being singletons. The V gene end was trimmed by 5 bases and the J gene end by 5 bases; junction bases not matched to a gene: 7. CDR1 and CDR2 (germline): MNHNY, SVGAGI (reference sequence). CDR3 length: 14 amino acids. The TCR comes from a woman aged 60-70 years with acute or convalescent COVID-19. The chain links TRBV6-6 to TRBJ2-5; 8 positions agree with TRBD1. The sequenced sample was peripheral blood. CDR3 region: CASSGTGGWETQYF. DNA for the CDR3: TGTGCCAGCAGTGGGACAGGAGGCTGGGAGACCCAGTACTTC.